This T cell receptor (beta chain) was identified during a study of graft-versus-host responses after intestinal transplantation. Across the study: As for transplant type, recipients had multivisceral, liver-intestinal, or isolated intestinal grafts. Overall study findings and caveats: Circulating GvH clone levels at their peak were associated with HvG declines (early post-transplant).

This CDR3 region has 14 residues. The V gene's germline CDR1 is MNHNS and CDR2 SASEGT. The V end lost 7 bases, the J end lost 0 bases, and 12 bases lay between the germline ends. Libraries were prepared by immunoSEQ multiplex PCR; TCRdb keeps only in-frame clonotypes and omits some of them. The sample yields about 20,000 clones, approximately 45% seen once. The chain carries TRBV6-1 and TRBJ1-1; D call uncertain. The sample here was alloreactive CD4+ T cells from a mixed lymphocyte reaction culture, taken before intestinal transplant. As for subset: CFSE-low proliferating T cells sorted from roughly 6-day pre-transplant mixed lymphocyte reaction (GvH or HvG direction). The source is a human patient who received an intestinal transplant. The CDR3 region has the DNA TGTGCCAGCACCTCCCGTTATATGAACACTGAAGCTTTCTTT. This gives the protein CASTSRYMNTEAFF.